The 3 T cell receptor beta chains listed next were all sequenced from one sample in a study of OX40 agonist ivuxolimab in advanced cancers. This table comes from immunoSEQ multiplex PCR, and its TCRdb copy is limited to in-frame clones, with some not included. The profile shows some 19,000 clones, approximately 83% of them singletons. The sequencing here drew on CD4+ or CD8+ T cells sorted from blood, taken in a trial of the OX40 agonist ivuxolimab. The receptor source for this set is an adult with an advanced solid tumor such as melanoma, head and neck, liver or kidney cancer.

This clone has a single count. The genes are TRBV6-5 and TRBJ2-5; 7 bases are a match to TRBD1. The CDR3 totals 15 residues. Per germline, CDR1 MNHEY and CDR2 SVGAGI. V trimming: 6 bases; J trimming: 5 bases; junction bases outside the gene matches: 12. DNA for the CDR3: TGTGCCAGCAGAAGGGACAGCTCCTTTGTGGAGACCCAGTACTTC. It specifies CASRRDSSFVETQYF.

This chain joins TRBV4-1 and TRBJ2-7; 8 nucleotides line up with TRBD1. Germline CDR1 and CDR2: MGHRA and YSYEKL. The CDR3 extends over 14 amino acids. The trim removed 2 bases at V and 2 bases at J, leaving 2 bases unmatched. CDR3 in DNA: TGCGCCAGCAGCCAACAGACAGGGGCCTACGAGCAGTACTTC. This sequence encodes CASSQQTGAYEQYF.

The chain is built from TRBV7-8 and TRBJ1-1; D not certain. This CDR3 is built from 13 residues. CDR1 and CDR2 (germline): SGHVS, FQNEAQ. Trimming shortened V by 3 bases and J by 4 bases, and 9 bases separated the two germline ends. The CDR3 bases are TGTGCCAGCAGCTTGTCAAGGGTCACTGAAGCTTTCTTT. This encodes CASSLSRVTEAFF. Full variable domain (rest looked up from reference TRBV7-8 and TRBJ1-1): GAGVSQSPRYKVAKRGQDVALRCDPISGHVSLFWYQQALGQGPEFLTYFQNEAQLDKSGLPSDRFFAERPEGSVSTLKIQRTQQEDSAVYLCASSLSRVTEAFFGQGTRLTVV.